These 19 T cell receptor beta chains were sequenced from one sample in a study of blood T cell repertoires in COVID-19. TCRdb keeps only in-frame clones here, not all; method: immunoSEQ multiplex PCR. The repertoire holds about 220,000 clones, with 85% as singletons. The sample consisted of peripheral blood. Receptors originate from a man between 45 and 60 years old who had recovered from COVID-19.

J is TRBJ1-1 and V is TRBV6-2 or TRBV6-3; 9 nucleotides align to TRBD1. This CDR3 spans 14 amino acids. The germline CDR1 and CDR2 sequences are MNHEY and SVGEGT. The V and J ends lost 6 bases and 8 bases, in that order; junction bases with no gene match: 10. CDR3 protein: CASSQTTGGTEAFF. The CDR3 DNA sequence: TGTGCCAGCAGCCAAACGACAGGGGGGACAGAAGCTTTCTTT.

The V and J genes are TRBV6-5 and TRBJ1-5; 7 nucleotides align to TRBD1. J lost 6 bases, V lost 1 base, and 9 bases had no gene match. The germline CDR1 and CDR2 sequences are MNHEY and SVGAGI. The CDR3 has 16 residues. The CDR3, as DNA: TGTGCCAGCAGTTACTTTGAAGACAGGGAGGTTCAGCCCCAGCATTTT. The encoded protein is CASSYFEDREVQPQHF.

The chain joins TRBV29-1 to TRBJ2-5, with D perhaps matching TRBD2 (5 bases). Germline assignment: CDR1 SQVTM and CDR2 ANQGSEA. V gave up 7 bases and J gave up 5 bases, with 17 bases separating them. The CDR3 is 13 amino acids. The CDR3 spells CSAHPGGRETQYF. In nucleotides, the CDR3 is TGCAGCGCCCACCCCGGCGGGCGGGAGACCCAGTACTTC. Looking up the rest from reference TRBV29-1 and TRBJ2-5 gives the full variable domain: SAVISQKPSRDICQRGTSLTIQCQVDSQVTMMFWYRQQPGQSLTLIATANQGSEATYESGFVIDKFPISRPNLTFSTLTVSNMSPEDSSIYLCSAHPGGRETQYFGPGTRLLVL.

V is TRBV28 and J is TRBJ1-4; 8 bases map to TRBD1. Trimming cost V 2 bases and J 7 bases; bases outside gene matches: 9. Per the germline V gene, CDR1 is MDHEN and CDR2 is SYDVKM. This CDR3 contains 16 residues. In nucleotides, the CDR3 is TGTGCCAGCAGTTTAGGGCAGGGGGCGAAAGGTGAAAAACTGTTTTTT. Encoded protein: CASSLGQGAKGEKLFF.

The rearrangement uses TRBV3-1 (or the pseudogene TRBV3-2) and TRBJ1-2, with 7 nucleotides matching TRBD1. V trimming: 3 bases; J trimming: 8 bases; junction bases outside the gene matches: 9. CDR3 size: 14 residues. CDR1 LGHDT and CDR2 YNNKEL come from the germline V gene (reference sequence). CDR3: CASSHSQGGRGYTF. In nucleotides, the CDR3 is TGTGCCAGCAGCCACTCCCAGGGGGGACGAGGCTACACCTTC.

V gene TRBV7-2 combines with J gene TRBJ2-1, with D unresolved. CDR1 and CDR2 from the germline V gene are SGHTA and FQGNSA. This CDR3 comprises 12 residues. V gave up 6 bases and J gave up 10 bases, with 13 bases separating them. The chain's CDR3 is CASRPSALEQFF. The DNA for the CDR3 is TGTGCCAGCAGACCGAGCGCGCTCGAGCAGTTCTTC. Variable domain in full (rest from reference TRBV7-2 and TRBJ2-1): GAGVSQSPSNKVTEKGKDVELRCDPISGHTALYWYRQSLGQGLEFLIYFQGNSAPDKSGLPSDRFSAERTGGSVSTLTIQRTQQEDSAVYLCASRPSALEQFFGPGTRLTVL.

The J gene is TRBJ2-7, the V gene TRBV29-1, with 7 nucleotides matching TRBD1. The CDR3 is 15 residues long. Trimming cost V 5 bases and J 3 bases; bases outside gene matches: 13. In germline, CDR1 is SQVTM, CDR2 ANQGSEA. The CDR3 spells CSVLNRGTFVYEQYF. The CDR3 DNA follows: TGCAGCGTTTTAAACAGGGGAACCTTCGTCTACGAGCAGTACTTC.

The V call is TRBV28, the J call TRBJ1-2; 7 bases are shared with TRBD1. Germline lookup yields CDR1 MDHEN and CDR2 SYDVKM. The CDR3 spans 13 residues. With 2 bases clipped from V and 13 bases from J, the junction kept 10 bases outside the gene matches. This CDR3 reads CASSLRPEQGFTF. The CDR3 coding sequence is TGTGCCAGCAGTTTAAGGCCCGAACAGGGGTTCACCTTC.

The chain recombines TRBV5-1 with TRBJ1-4, with 9 bases that match TRBD1. The length of the CDR3 is 15 residues. V dropped 6 bases and J dropped 8; count of bases not matched to a gene: 11. CDR1 and CDR2 (germline): SGHRS, YFSETQ. Here the CDR3 DNA reads TGCGCCAGCAAACCAACCGGGACAGGGTTAGAAAAACTGTTTTTT. Its protein product is CASKPTGTGLEKLFF. Based on the CDR3 plus reference TRBV5-1 and TRBJ1-4, the full variable domain is KAGVTQTPRYLIKTRGQQVTLSCSPISGHRSVSWYQQTPGQGLQFLFEYFSETQRNKGNFPGRFSGRQFSNSRSEMNVSTLELGDSALYLCASKPTGTGLEKLFFGSGTQLSVL.

The chain combines TRBV3-1 (or the pseudogene TRBV3-2) with TRBJ2-5; 8 nucleotides line up with TRBD1. The CDR3 totals 13 residues. Trimming at V came to 5 bases and at J to 4 bases, leaving 3 bases not matched to a gene. CDR1 and CDR2 from the germline V gene are LGHDT and YNNKEL (reference sequence). Here the CDR3 reads CASSFDRGETQYF. CDR3 DNA sequence: TGTGCCAGCAGCTTCGACAGGGGAGAGACCCAGTACTTC.

The CDR3 is CASSIDRIAKNIQYF. CDR3 nucleotides: TGTGCCAGCAGTATAGATAGAATAGCCAAAAACATTCAGTACTTC. The V and J genes are TRBV6-5 and TRBJ2-4; D is unresolved. This CDR3 is built from 15 residues. Germline values: CDR1 MNHEY, CDR2 SVGAGI. Trimming took off 5 bases at V and 0 bases at J, with 11 bases between the two ends.

V is TRBV7-8 and J is TRBJ1-1; D may be TRBD1 (5 bases). Trimming stripped 1 base from V and 8 bases from J, with 17 bases between. Germline V lookup: CDR1 SGHVS, CDR2 FQNEAQ. This CDR3 has 15 amino acids. The CDR3 coding sequence is TGTGCCAGCAGCTTAGAATGGGGCAGGCCTGGGGAAGCTTTCTTT. It codes for CASSLEWGRPGEAFF.

This sequence joins TRBV6-6 and TRBJ2-1; 8 bases match TRBD2. Germline V gene sequence: CDR1 MNHNY, CDR2 SVGAGI (reference sequence). The CDR3 runs to 14 residues. V trimming: 7 bases; J trimming: 9 bases; junction bases outside the gene matches: 11. This CDR3 is CASKTPGGPGEQFF. The CDR3 coding sequence is TGTGCCAGCAAGACCCCGGGAGGGCCGGGTGAGCAGTTCTTC.

This chain joins TRBV2 and TRBJ1-5; tentatively, D is TRBD1 (6 bases). V lost 3 bases and J 6 bases, leaving 18 bases between the germline ends. This CDR3 has 16 amino acids. Germline values: CDR1 SNHLY, CDR2 FYNNEI. The CDR3 loop is CASSDVQGGFTQPQHF. The DNA for the CDR3 is TGTGCCAGCAGTGACGTACAGGGCGGTTTTACTCAGCCCCAGCATTTT.

V is TRBV5-4 and J is TRBJ1-4; 7 nucleotides agree with TRBD1. The length of the CDR3 is 15 residues. The ends lost 2 bases at V and 8 bases at J; junction bases unmatched: 9. Germline V gives CDR1 SGHNT, CDR2 YYREEE (reference sequence). CDR3 loop: CASSFARQGGEKLFF. The CDR3 DNA reads as TGTGCCAGCAGCTTTGCCCGACAGGGCGGCGAAAAACTGTTTTTT. The variable domain in full, with the rest retrieved from reference TRBV5-4 and TRBJ1-4, is ETGVTQSPTHLIKTRGQQVTLRCSSQSGHNTVSWYQQALGQGPQFIFQYYREEENGRGNFPPRFSGLQFPNYSSELNVNALELDDSALYLCASSFARQGGEKLFFGSGTQLSVL.

J is TRBJ2-7 and V is TRBV30; TRBD1 matches 8 bases. There are 14 residues in the CDR3. V was pared by 0 bases and J by 10 bases, with 11 bases of the junction left unmatched. CDR1 GTSNPN and CDR2 SVGIG come from the germline V gene (reference sequence). CDR3 loop: CAWSVGQGAHLQYF. The CDR3 nucleotides are TGTGCCTGGAGTGTAGGGCAGGGGGCCCACCTACAGTACTTC.

The rearrangement uses TRBV10-3 and TRBJ1-1, with 7 nucleotides matching TRBD1. The CDR3 consists of 15 residues. Germline trimming cut 3 bases from V and 6 bases from J; bases unmatched to any gene: 10. Looked up from germline, CDR1 is ENHRY and CDR2 is SYGVKD. CDR3 region: CAISEGSTGEAEAFF. As DNA, the CDR3 is TGTGCCATCAGTGAAGGGAGTACAGGGGAAGCTGAAGCTTTCTTT.

V gene TRBV2 combines with J gene TRBJ1-5, with TRBD1 matching over 7 bases. Germline CDR1 SNHLY, CDR2 FYNNEI. V lost 5 bases and J lost 7; bases outside the gene matches: 5. CDR3 length: 13 residues. The DNA for the CDR3 is TGTGCCAGCAGTAGACAGGGATTCCAGCCCCAGCATTTT. It is translated as CASSRQGFQPQHF.

The chain carries TRBV28 and TRBJ1-2; D uncertain. Trimming stripped 2 bases from V and 3 bases from J, with 4 bases between. CDR1 and CDR2 from the germline V gene are MDHEN and SYDVKM. This CDR3 spans 12 amino acids. CDR3 sequence: CASSLIDYGYTF. The CDR3, as DNA: TGTGCCAGCAGTTTAATCGACTATGGCTACACCTTC.